This T cell receptor (beta chain) was documented in a study of blood T cell repertoires in COVID-19. V was clipped by 8 bases and J by 4 bases, with 11 bases between them. The CDR3 sequence is 12 residues long. Germline V gives CDR1 MNHEY, CDR2 SMNVEV (reference sequence). Study processing details: Reference gene primers were amplified, and this amplification served to estimate nucleated cell counts. Sequencing was performed with immunoSEQ multiplex PCR; in TCRdb, only in-frame clones are kept and a portion is missing. V and J calls and clone size are as listed in that table; D and trimming were resolved from the DNA. The sample includes some 66,000 clones, around 90% of them seen just once.

V and J are TRBV27 and TRBJ2-5, with TRBD1 as a possible D gene (6 bases). This receptor was identified in a human donor with active COVID-19. The donor label of this sample is uncertain. The source material was peripheral blood. CDR3: CASRQGLETQYF. The DNA of the CDR3 is TGTGCCAGCCGGCAGGGGCTAGAGACCCAGTACTTC.